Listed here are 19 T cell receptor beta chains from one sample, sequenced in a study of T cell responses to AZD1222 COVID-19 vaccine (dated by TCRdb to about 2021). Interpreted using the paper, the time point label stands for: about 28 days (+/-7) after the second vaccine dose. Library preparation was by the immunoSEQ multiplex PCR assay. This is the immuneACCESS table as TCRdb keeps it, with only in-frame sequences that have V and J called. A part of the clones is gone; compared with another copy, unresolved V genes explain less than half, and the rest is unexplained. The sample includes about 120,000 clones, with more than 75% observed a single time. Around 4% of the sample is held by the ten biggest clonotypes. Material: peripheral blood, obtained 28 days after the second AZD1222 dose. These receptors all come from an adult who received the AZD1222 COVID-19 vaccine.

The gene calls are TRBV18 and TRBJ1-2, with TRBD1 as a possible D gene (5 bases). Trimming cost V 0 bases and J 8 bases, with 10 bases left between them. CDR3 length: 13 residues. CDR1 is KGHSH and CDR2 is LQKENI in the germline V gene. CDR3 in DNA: TGTGCCAGCTCACCACCATCAGGGCTAGGCTACACCTTC. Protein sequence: CASSPPSGLGYTF. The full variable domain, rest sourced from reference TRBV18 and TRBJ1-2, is NAGVMQNPRHLVRRRGQEARLRCSPMKGHSHVYWYRQLPEEGLKFMVYLQKENIIDESGMPKERFSAEFPKEGPSILRIQQVVRGDSAAYFCASSPPSGLGYTFGSGTRLTVV.

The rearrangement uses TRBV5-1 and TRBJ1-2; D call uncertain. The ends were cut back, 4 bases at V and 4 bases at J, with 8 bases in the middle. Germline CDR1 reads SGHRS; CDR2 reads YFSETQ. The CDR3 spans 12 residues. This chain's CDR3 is CASSQAAYGYTF. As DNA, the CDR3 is TGCGCCAGCAGCCAGGCAGCCTATGGCTACACCTTC.

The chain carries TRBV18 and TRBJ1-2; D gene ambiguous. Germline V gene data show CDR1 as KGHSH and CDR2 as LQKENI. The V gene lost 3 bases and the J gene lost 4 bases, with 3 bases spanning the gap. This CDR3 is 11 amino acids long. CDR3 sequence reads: CASSPTYGYTF. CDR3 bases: TGTGCCAGCTCACCGACCTATGGCTACACCTTC.

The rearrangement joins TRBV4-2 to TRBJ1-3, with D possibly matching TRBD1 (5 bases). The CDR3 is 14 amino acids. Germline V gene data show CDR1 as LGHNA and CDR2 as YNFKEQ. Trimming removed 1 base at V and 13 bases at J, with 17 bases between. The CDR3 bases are TGTGCCAGCAGCCAAGCAGGTAGCGAATGGGGGATATATTTT. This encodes CASSQAGSEWGIYF.

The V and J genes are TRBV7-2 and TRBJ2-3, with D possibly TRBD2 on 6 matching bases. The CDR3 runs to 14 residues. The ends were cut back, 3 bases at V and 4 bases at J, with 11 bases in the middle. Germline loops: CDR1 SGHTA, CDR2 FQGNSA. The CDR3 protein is CASSFSRRADTQYF. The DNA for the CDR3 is TGTGCCAGCAGCTTTTCCAGGAGGGCAGATACGCAGTATTTT.

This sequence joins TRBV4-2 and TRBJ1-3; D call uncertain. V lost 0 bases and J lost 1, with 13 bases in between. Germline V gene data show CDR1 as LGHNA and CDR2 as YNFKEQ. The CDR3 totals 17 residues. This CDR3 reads CASSQELRAPSGNTIYF. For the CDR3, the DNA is TGTGCCAGCAGCCAAGAACTCCGAGCCCCTTCTGGAAACACCATATATTTT.

The CDR3 spells CASSYGRGSGYTF. CDR3 DNA sequence: TGTGCCAGCAGTTACGGCAGGGGGAGCGGCTACACCTTC. V and J are TRBV6-5 and TRBJ1-2; 7 bases are shared with TRBD1. V trimming: 2 bases; J trimming: 8 bases; junction bases outside the gene matches: 5. Germline V gene lookup returns CDR1 MNHEY and CDR2 SVGAGI. This CDR3 is built from 13 residues.

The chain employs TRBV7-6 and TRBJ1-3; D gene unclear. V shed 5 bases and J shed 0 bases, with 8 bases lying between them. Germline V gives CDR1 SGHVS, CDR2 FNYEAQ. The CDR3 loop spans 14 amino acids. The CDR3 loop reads CASSPLPSGNTIYF. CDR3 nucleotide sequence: TGTGCCAGCAGCCCGCTCCCCTCTGGAAACACCATATATTTT.

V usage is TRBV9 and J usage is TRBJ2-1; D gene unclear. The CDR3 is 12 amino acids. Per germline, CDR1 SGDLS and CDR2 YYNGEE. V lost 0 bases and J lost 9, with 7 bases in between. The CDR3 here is CASSVDHGEQFF. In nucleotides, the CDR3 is TGTGCCAGCAGCGTAGATCACGGTGAGCAGTTCTTC.

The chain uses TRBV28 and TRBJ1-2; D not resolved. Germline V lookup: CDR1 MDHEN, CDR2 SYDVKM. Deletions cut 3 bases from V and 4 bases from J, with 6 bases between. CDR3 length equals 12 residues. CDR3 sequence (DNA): TGTGCCAGCAGTTTGGAACCCTATGGCTACACCTTC. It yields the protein CASSLEPYGYTF.

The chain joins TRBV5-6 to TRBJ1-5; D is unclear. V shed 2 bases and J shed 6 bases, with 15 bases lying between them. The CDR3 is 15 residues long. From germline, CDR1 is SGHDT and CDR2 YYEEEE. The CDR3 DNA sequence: TGTGCCAGCAGCTTTGGATATACGGGTTCTCAGCCCCAGCATTTT. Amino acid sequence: CASSFGYTGSQPQHF.

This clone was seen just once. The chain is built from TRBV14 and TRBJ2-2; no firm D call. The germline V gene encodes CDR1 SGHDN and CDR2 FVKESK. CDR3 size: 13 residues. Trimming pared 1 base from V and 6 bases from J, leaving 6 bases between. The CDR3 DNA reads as TGTGCCAGCAGCCAAGCCTCCTCCGGGGAGCTGTTTTTT. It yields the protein CASSQASSGELFF.

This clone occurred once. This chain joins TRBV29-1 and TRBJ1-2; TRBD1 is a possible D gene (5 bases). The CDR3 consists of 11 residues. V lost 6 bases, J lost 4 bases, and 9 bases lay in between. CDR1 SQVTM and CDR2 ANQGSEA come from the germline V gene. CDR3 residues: CSVGGIYGYTF. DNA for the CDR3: TGCAGCGTGGGGGGGATCTATGGCTACACCTTC.

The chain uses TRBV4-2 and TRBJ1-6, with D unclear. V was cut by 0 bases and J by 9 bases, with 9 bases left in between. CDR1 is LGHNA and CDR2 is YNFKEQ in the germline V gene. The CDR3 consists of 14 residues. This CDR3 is CASSQEREASPLHF. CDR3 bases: TGTGCCAGCAGCCAAGAGAGGGAGGCTTCACCCCTCCACTTT.

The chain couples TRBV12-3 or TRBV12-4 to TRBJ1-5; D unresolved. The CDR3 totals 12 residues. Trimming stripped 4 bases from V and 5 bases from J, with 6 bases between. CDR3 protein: CASSSDYQPQHF. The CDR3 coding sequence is TGTGCCAGCAGTTCCGATTATCAGCCCCAGCATTTT.

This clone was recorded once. Here the CDR3 DNA reads TGTGCTAGTGGGACGGGGGCAGGTGGCTACGAGCAGTACTTC. Protein: CASGTGAGGYEQYF. The rearrangement uses TRBV12-5 and TRBJ2-7; D is tentatively TRBD1 or TRBD2 (6 bases each). The CDR3 sequence is 14 residues long. The germline V and J ends were trimmed by 6 bases and 3 bases, with 15 bases remaining between them. The germline CDR1 and CDR2 sequences are LGHNT and FRNRAP.

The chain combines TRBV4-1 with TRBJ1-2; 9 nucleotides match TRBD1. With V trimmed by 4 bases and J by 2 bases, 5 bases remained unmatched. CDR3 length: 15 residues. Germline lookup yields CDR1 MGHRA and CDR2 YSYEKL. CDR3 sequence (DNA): TGCGCCAGCAGCCGCCGGGACAGGGAAAACTATGGCTACACCTTC. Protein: CASSRRDRENYGYTF.

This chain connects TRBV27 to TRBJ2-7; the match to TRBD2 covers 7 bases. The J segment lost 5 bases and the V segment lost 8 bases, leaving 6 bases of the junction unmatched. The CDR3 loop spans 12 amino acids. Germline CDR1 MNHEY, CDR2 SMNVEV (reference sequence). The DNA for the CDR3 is TGTGCCAGCCGGGACTATCGAAACGAGCAGTACTTC. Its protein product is CASRDYRNEQYF.

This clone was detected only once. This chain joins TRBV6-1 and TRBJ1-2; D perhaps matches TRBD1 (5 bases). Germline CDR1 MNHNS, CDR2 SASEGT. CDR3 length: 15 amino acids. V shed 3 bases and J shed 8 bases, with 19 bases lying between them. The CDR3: CASSDRPAGPNGYTF. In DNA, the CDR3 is TGTGCCAGCAGTGACAGGCCCGCGGGGCCTAACGGCTACACCTTC.